A single sample is the source of the 16 T cell receptor beta chains below, sequenced in a study of T cells in Graves' hyperthyroidism and ophthalmopathy (dated by TCRdb to the late 2010s). Libraries were constructed by multiplex PCR. The instrument was an Illumina HiSeq 2000. TCR beta CDR3 regions were amplified from RNA transcripts. The TCR CDR3 was subjected to a first round of RT-PCR using the HTBI primer set and the Qiagen OneStep RT-PCR kit. TCRdb trimmed the raw reads at Q25, called clones with MiXCR and kept productive beta chains. Duplicate CDR3 protein sequences are folded into a single record with the most common DNA and genes. Recorded for this sample are around 720,000 distinct CDR3 sequences; roughly 32% of them occurred a single time. The ten largest clones capture around 30% of the sample. Sequencing was done on a sample of blood. The source of these receptors is a woman aged 40 to 50 with Graves' hyperthyroidism.

J is TRBJ2-7 and V is TRBV20-1; a possible D gene is TRBD1 (6 bases). CDR3 length: 15 amino acids. Germline V gene data show CDR1 as DFQATT and CDR2 as SNEGSKA (reference sequence). The V and J ends lost 0 bases and 1 base respectively, with 13 bases between them. The DNA of the CDR3 is TGCAGTGCTAGAGAATCTGCAGGGGAGTCCTACGAGCAGTACTTC. It is translated as CSARESAGESYEQYF.

About this clonotype: As the CDR3 is not closed by the conserved phenylalanine or tryptophan, this likely results from a read error. The chain joins TRBV7-2 to TRBJ2-7, with 10 bases matching TRBD1. The CDR3 has 15 residues. Germline V lookup: CDR1 SGHTA, CDR2 FQGNSA. The J segment lost 3 bases and the V segment lost 5 bases, leaving 7 bases of the junction unmatched. Here the CDR3 reads CASSPRQGAVYEQYL. The CDR3 nucleotides are TGTGCCAGCAGCCCTCGACAGGGGGCTGTCTACGAGCAGTACCTC.

V gene TRBV6-1 combines with J gene TRBJ2-7; D is perhaps TRBD1 (6 bases). This CDR3 contains 14 residues. Germline V gives CDR1 MNHNS, CDR2 SASEGT. Trimming left V 4 bases short and J 9 bases short, with 19 bases between. In DNA, the CDR3 is TGTGCCAGCAGTGGGGGGCTAGCTGCTGATACGCAGTACTTC. Its translation is CASSGGLAADTQYF.

This clonotype was counted many times. The chain is built from TRBV7-2 and TRBJ2-7; D is uncertain. The ends were cut back, 6 bases at V and 3 bases at J, with 18 bases in the middle. The CDR3 has 15 amino acids. Germline CDR1 SGHTA, CDR2 FQGNSA. The CDR3 bases are TGTGCCAGCAGTCGAATCGGGCAGGCCGACTACGAGCAGTACTTC. Translating gives CASSRIGQADYEQYF.

Of note for this clonotype: A much larger clone is a single base away; this may be a read error. This CDR3 is missing its conserved last phenylalanine or tryptophan, likely due to a read error. The chain combines TRBV6-5 with TRBJ1-2, with a tentative D call TRBD1 (6 bases). Trimming pared 6 bases from V and 4 bases from J, leaving 12 bases between. The CDR3 extends over 13 amino acids. Looked up from germline, CDR1 is MNHEY and CDR2 is SVGAGI. CDR3 nucleotides: TGTGCCAGCAGGCTTACAGGGACCTATGGCTACACCCTC. Protein sequence: CASRLTGTYGYTL.

This chain links TRBV12-3 or TRBV12-4 with TRBJ1-5, with D possibly matching TRBD1 (5 bases). The ends were cut back, 1 base at V and 0 bases at J, with 10 bases in the middle. The CDR3 has 16 amino acids. CDR3 DNA sequence: TGTGCCAGCAGTTTAGGGACAACTTATAGCAATCAGCCCCAGCATTTT. Its translation: CASSLGTTYSNQPQHF.

This clonotype showed up just a few times. This chain connects TRBV4-1 to TRBJ2-7; D is perhaps TRBD2 (6 bases). Trimming removed 3 bases from V and 3 bases from J, with 12 bases in between. This CDR3 comprises 14 residues. Germline V gene lookup returns CDR1 MGHRA and CDR2 YSYEKL. The CDR3 DNA is TGCGCCAGCAGCCACCCTAGCGACTACTACGAGCAGTACTTC. Residues: CASSHPSDYYEQYF.

V is TRBV19 and J is TRBJ1-1; perhaps TRBD1 as D (6 bases). CDR1 and CDR2 from the germline V gene are LNHDA and SQIVND (reference sequence). Trimming cost V 4 bases and J 0 bases, with 21 bases left between them. The CDR3 runs to 18 residues. CDR3 DNA: TGTGCCAGTAGTACCCGGTGGGGGGCAGGGTCTGTGAACACTGAAGCTTTCTTT. This gives the protein CASSTRWGAGSVNTEAFF.

To note about this clonotype: A read error may explain this, as a much larger clone is one base away. The J gene is TRBJ1-6, the V gene TRBV11-2; D is undetermined. The germline V gene encodes CDR1 SGHAT and CDR2 FQNNGV. The CDR3 length is 15 residues. The CDR3 DNA sequence: TGTGCCAACAGCTTGGGGTCTCTGGTAGCGGCACCCCTCCACTTT. Translating gives CANSLGSLVAAPLHF.

In its sample, this clonotype was seen many times. The chain employs TRBV7-2 and TRBJ1-1; TRBD1 might be the D (6 bases). CDR3 length: 13 amino acids. V lost 5 bases, J lost 8 bases, and 15 bases lay in between. Germline V gene data show CDR1 as SGHTA and CDR2 as FQGNSA. This chain's CDR3 is CASSRRTEQEAFF. The DNA of the CDR3 is TGTGCCAGCAGCCGTAGGACAGAGCAAGAAGCTTTCTTT.

Of note for this clonotype: The conserved final phenylalanine or tryptophan is absent from the CDR3, which likely points to a read error. V gene TRBV6-2 or TRBV6-3 combines with J gene TRBJ2-7; weak D call: TRBD1 (5 bases). The CDR3 is 15 amino acids. Trimming removed 0 bases from V and 0 bases from J, with 9 bases in between. Germline CDR1 and CDR2: MNHEY and SVGEGT. The CDR3 region has the DNA TGTGCCAGCAGTTACTCGTCGGACATCTCCTACGAGCAGTACCTC. Encoded protein: CASSYSSDISYEQYL.

The gene calls are TRBV15 and TRBJ1-4, with unresolved D. V was clipped by 5 bases and J by 0 bases, with 10 bases between them. Germline V lookup: CDR1 LNHNV, CDR2 YYDKDF (reference sequence). The CDR3 extends over 15 amino acids. This CDR3 reads CATSFTFATNEKLFF. The DNA of the CDR3 is TGTGCCACCAGCTTCACATTTGCAACTAATGAAAAACTGTTTTTT. Variable domain in full (rest from reference TRBV15 and TRBJ1-4): DAMVIQNPRYQVTQFGKPVTLSCSQTLNHNVMYWYQQKSSQAPKLLFHYYDKDFNNEADTPDNFQSRRPNTSFCFLDIRSPGLGDTAMYLCATSFTFATNEKLFFGSGTQLSVL.

The rearrangement uses TRBV15 and TRBJ1-5; D call uncertain. The CDR3 spans 15 residues. Germline CDR1 is LNHNV and CDR2 is YYDKDF (reference sequence). V was cut by 3 bases and J by 11 bases, with 20 bases left in between. CDR3 residues: CATSSPRQLGETQHF. In nucleotides, the CDR3 is TGTGCCACCAGCAGTCCCCGGCAGCTGGGAGAGACCCAGCATTTT.

There are many counts of this clonotype. The junction departs from germline at one end; a sequencing error may be responsible. The V gene is TRBV7-7, the J gene TRBJ2-7, with D hard to call. The germline V gene encodes CDR1 SSHAT and CDR2 FNYEAQ (reference sequence). The CDR3 covers 11 residues. The CDR3 is CASSPCLGQYF. The CDR3 nucleotides are TGTGCTAGCAGTCCTTGCCTCGGGCAGTACTTC.

This clonotype was seen ten or more times. The chain uses TRBV7-3 and TRBJ2-6; TRBD2 is a possible D gene (6 bases). The CDR3 spans 13 residues. The V gene lost 5 bases and the J gene lost 11 bases, with 13 bases spanning the gap. Germline CDR1 is SGHTA and CDR2 is FQGTGA. The CDR3 reads CASSGGDSDVLTF. The CDR3, as DNA: TGTGCCAGCAGCGGAGGGGATTCCGACGTCCTGACTTTC.

Regarding this clonotype: A junction boundary mismatches the germline segment, possibly from a read error. The chain joins TRBV7-9 to TRBJ1-2, with D unresolved. CDR1 and CDR2 from the germline V gene are SEHNR and FQNEAQ (reference sequence). This CDR3 is 12 amino acids long. DNA of the CDR3: TGTACCAGCGAAGGACCTAACTATGGCTACACCTTC. Translating it yields CTSEGPNYGYTF.